A selection of T cell receptor beta chains follows, all from one sample in a study of T cell clones after liver transplantation. The data were produced by immunoSEQ multiplex PCR, yet TCRdb's version contains in-frame clones alone and is incomplete. The data contain some 60,000 clones, 70% of them singletons. The sequences come from CD4+ T cells from blood, collected at the approximately 16-month timepoint. Source of these receptors: a human patient who received a liver transplant. Some T cells may have come from the graft donor. Each CDR3 is given with its conserved first and last residue. Each record gives: CDR3 length, V gene, J gene, clone size, CDR3 protein. Only some rows state a clone size, as once, few, many or a class for expanded clones.

cdr3_length: 17; v_call: TRBV19; j_call: TRBJ1-5; clone_size: -; cdr3_aa: CASSIKAGGVGNQPQHF
cdr3_length: 11; v_call: TRBV6-6; j_call: TRBJ2-5; clone_size: -; cdr3_aa: CASSYRETQYF
cdr3_length: 14; v_call: TRBV5-1; j_call: TRBJ2-5; clone_size: -; cdr3_aa: CASSLGDRVETQYF
cdr3_length: 15; v_call: TRBV5-4; j_call: TRBJ2-5; clone_size: few; cdr3_aa: CASRAPGLGGETQYF
cdr3_length: 14; v_call: TRBV7-8; j_call: TRBJ1-4; clone_size: -; cdr3_aa: CASSLGTSKEKLFF
cdr3_length: 16; v_call: TRBV18; j_call: TRBJ2-3; clone_size: -; cdr3_aa: CASSPTGGSGTDTQYF
cdr3_length: 17; v_call: TRBV2; j_call: TRBJ2-3; clone_size: -; cdr3_aa: CASSEARHSSLGDTQYF
cdr3_length: 15; v_call: TRBV9; j_call: TRBJ2-3; clone_size: -; cdr3_aa: CASSVGALGQDTQYF
cdr3_length: 12; v_call: TRBV13; j_call: TRBJ1-6; clone_size: few; cdr3_aa: CASSFANSPLHF
cdr3_length: 15; v_call: TRBV19; j_call: TRBJ1-6; clone_size: -; cdr3_aa: CASSMGPRRSAPLHF